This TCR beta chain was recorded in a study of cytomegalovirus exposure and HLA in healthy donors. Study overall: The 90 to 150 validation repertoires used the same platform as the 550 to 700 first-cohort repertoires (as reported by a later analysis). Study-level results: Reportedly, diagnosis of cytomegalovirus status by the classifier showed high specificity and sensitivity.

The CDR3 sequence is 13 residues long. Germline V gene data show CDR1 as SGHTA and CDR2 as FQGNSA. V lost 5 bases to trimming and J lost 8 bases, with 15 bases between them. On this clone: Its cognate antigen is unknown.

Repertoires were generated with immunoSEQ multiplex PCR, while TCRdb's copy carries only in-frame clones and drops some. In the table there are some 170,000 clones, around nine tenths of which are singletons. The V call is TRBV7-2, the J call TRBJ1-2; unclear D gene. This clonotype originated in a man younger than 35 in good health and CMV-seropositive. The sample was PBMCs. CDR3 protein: CASSPGPTVGYTF. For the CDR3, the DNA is TGTGCCAGCAGCCCAGGCCCCACCGTGGGCTACACCTTC.